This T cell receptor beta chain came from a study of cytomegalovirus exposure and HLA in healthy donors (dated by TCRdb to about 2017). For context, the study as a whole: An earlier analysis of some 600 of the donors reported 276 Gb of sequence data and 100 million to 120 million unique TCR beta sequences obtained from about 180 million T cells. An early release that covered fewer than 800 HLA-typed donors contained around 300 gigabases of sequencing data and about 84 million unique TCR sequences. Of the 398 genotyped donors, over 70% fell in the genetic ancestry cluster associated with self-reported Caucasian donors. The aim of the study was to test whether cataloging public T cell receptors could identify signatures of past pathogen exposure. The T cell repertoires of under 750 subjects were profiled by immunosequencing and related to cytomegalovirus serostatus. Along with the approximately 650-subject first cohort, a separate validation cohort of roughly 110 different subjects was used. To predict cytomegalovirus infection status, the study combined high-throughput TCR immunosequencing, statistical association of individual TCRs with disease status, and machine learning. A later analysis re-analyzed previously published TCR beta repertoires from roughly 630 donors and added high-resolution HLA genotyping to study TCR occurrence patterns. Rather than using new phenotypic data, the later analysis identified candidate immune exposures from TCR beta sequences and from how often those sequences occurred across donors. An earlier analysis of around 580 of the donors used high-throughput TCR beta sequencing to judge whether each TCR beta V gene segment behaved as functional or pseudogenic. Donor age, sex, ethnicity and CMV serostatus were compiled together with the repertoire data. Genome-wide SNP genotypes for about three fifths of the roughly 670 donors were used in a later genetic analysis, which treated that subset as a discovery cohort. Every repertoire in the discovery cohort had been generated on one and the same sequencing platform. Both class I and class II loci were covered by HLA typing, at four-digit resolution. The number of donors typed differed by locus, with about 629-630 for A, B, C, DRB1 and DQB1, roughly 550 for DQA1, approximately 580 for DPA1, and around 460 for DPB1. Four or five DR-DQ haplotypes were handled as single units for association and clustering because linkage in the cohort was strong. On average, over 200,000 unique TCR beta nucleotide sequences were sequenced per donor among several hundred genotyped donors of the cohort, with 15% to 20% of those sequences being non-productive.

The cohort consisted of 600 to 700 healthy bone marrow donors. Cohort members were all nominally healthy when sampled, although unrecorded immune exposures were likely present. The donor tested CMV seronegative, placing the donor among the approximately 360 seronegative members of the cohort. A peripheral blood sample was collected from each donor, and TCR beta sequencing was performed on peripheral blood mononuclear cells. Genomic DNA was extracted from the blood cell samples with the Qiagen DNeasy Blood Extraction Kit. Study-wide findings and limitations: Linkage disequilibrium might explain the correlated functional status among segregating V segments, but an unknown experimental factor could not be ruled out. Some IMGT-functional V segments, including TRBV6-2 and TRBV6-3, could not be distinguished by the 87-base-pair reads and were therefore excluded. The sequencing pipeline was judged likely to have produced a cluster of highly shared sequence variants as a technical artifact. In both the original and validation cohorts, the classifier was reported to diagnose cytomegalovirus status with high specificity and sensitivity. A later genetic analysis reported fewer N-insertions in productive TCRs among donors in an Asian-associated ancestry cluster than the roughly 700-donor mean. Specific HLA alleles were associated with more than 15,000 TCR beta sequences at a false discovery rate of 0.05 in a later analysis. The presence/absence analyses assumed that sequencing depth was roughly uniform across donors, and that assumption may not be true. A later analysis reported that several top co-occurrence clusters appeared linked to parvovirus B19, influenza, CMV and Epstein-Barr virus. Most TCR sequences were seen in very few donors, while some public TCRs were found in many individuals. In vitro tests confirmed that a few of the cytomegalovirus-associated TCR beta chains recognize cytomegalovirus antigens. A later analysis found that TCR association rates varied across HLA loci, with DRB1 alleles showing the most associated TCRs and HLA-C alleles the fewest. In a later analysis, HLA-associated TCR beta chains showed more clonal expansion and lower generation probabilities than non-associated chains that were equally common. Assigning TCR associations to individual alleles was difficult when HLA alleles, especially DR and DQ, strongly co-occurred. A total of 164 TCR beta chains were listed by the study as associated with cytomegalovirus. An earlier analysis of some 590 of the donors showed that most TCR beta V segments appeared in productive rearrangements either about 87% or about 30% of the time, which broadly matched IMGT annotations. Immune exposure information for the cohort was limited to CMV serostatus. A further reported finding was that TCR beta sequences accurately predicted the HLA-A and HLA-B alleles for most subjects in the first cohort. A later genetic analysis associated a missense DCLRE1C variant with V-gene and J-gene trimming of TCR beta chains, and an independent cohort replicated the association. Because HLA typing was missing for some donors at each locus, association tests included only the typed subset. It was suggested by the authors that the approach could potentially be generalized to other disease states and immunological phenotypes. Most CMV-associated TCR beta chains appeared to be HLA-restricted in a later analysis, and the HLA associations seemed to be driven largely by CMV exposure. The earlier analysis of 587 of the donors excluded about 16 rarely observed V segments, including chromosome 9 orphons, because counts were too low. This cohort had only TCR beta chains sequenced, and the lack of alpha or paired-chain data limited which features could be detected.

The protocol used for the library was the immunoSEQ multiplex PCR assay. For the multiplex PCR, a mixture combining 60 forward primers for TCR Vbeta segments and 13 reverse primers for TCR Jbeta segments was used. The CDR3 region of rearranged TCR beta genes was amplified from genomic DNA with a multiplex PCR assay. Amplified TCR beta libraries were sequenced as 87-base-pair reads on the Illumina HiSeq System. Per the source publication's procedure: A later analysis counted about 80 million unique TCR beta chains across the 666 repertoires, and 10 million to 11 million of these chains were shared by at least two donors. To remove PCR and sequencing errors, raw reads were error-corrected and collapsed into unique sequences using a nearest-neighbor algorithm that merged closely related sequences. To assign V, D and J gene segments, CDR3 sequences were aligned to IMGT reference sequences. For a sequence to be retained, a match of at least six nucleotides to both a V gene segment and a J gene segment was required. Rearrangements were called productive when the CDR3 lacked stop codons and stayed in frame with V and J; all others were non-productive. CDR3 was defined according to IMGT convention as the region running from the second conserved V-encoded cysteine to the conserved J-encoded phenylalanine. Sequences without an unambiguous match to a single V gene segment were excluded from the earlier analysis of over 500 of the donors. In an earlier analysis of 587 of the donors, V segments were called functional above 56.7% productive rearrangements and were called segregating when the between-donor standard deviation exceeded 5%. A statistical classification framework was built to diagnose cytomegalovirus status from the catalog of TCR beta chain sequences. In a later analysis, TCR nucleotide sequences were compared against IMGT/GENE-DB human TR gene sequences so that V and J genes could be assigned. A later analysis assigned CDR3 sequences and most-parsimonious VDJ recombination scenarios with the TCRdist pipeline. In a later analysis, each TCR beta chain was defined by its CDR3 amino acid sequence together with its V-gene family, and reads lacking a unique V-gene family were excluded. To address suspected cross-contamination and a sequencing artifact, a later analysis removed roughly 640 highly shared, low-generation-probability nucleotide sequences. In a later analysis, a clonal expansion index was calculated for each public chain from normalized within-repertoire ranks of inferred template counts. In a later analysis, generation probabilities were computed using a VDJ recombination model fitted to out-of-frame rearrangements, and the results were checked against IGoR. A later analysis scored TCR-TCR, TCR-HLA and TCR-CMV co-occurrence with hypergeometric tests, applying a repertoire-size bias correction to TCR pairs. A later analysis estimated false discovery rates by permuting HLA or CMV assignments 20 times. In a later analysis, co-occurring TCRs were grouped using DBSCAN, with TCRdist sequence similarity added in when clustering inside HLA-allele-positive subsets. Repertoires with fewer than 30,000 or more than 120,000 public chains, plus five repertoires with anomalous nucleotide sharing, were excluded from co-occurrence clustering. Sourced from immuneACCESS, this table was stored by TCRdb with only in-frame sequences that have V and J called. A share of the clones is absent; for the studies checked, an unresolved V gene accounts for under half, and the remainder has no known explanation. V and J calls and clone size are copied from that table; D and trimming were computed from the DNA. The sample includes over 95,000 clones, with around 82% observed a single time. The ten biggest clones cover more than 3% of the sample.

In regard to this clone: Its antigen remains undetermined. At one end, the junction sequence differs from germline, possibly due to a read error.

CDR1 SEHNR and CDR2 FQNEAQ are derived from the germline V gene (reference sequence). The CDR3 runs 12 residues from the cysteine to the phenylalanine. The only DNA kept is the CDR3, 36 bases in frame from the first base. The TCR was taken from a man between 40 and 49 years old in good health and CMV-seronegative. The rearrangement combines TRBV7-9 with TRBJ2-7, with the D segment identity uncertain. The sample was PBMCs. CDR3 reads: CSSSLAPLEQYF. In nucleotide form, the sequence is TGTTCCAGCAGCTTAGCCCCCCTGGAGCAGTACTTC.